One and the same sample provided the 30 T cell receptor beta chains below, sequenced in a study of OX40 agonist ivuxolimab in advanced cancers. Sequencing was performed with immunoSEQ multiplex PCR; in TCRdb, only in-frame clones are kept and a portion is missing. The table records about 32,000 clones, about four fifths of them present only once. The sample was CD4+ or CD8+ T cells sorted from blood, taken in a trial of the OX40 agonist ivuxolimab. The receptors originated from an adult with an advanced solid tumor such as melanoma, head and neck, liver or kidney cancer.

This clone was seen only a few times. The chain links TRBV4-3 to TRBJ1-1; maybe TRBD1 (5 bases). Germline-derived CDR1 and CDR2 are LGHNA and YSLEER. The germline V and J ends were trimmed by 0 bases and 11 bases, with 16 bases remaining between them. The CDR3 runs to 14 residues. The CDR3: CASSQDMSQGSAFF. CDR3 nucleotide sequence: TGCGCCAGCAGCCAAGATATGAGCCAGGGTTCGGCTTTCTTT.

CDR3 sequence: CAWSSRESSGMDYEQYF. CDR3 sequence (DNA): TGTGCCTGGAGTAGCAGGGAATCTAGCGGGATGGACTACGAGCAGTACTTC. The V gene is TRBV30, the J gene TRBJ2-7, with 9 bases fitting TRBD2. The germline CDR1 and CDR2 sequences are GTSNPN and SVGIG (reference sequence). V trimming: 2 bases; J trimming: 3 bases; junction bases outside the gene matches: 14. CDR3 length equals 17 residues. Using reference TRBV30 and TRBJ2-7 for the parts outside the CDR3, the full variable domain is SQTIHQWPATLVQPVGSPLSLECTVEGTSNPNLYWYRQAAGRGLQLLFYSVGIGQISSEVPQNLSASRPQDRQFILSSKKLLLSDSGFYLCAWSSRESSGMDYEQYFGPGTRLTVT.

V usage is TRBV7-2 and J usage is TRBJ2-2; D is unclear. Germline V gene lookup returns CDR1 SGHTA and CDR2 FQGNSA. This CDR3 has 15 amino acids. V shed 5 bases and J shed 6 bases, with 16 bases lying between them. CDR3 coding DNA: TGTGCCAGCAGCACTCTGTCACAGCTCCCCGGGGAGCTGTTTTTT. Protein: CASSTLSQLPGELFF.

J is TRBJ2-7 and V is TRBV7-2; 10 bases fit TRBD2. The trim removed 2 bases at V and 2 bases at J, leaving 3 bases unmatched. The CDR3 length is 15 residues. Germline lookup yields CDR1 SGHTA and CDR2 FQGNSA. The CDR3 coding sequence is TGTGCCAGCAGCTTAAGGCTAGCGGGGGCCTACGAGCAGTACTTC. This sequence encodes CASSLRLAGAYEQYF.

This chain connects TRBV18 to TRBJ2-5, with D tentatively TRBD1 (5 bases). The CDR3 runs to 15 residues. V was cut by 4 bases and J by 5 bases, with 17 bases left in between. From germline, CDR1 is KGHSH and CDR2 LQKENI. CDR3 bases: TGTGCCAGCTCACTACAAGGGGTCAAAGGGGAGACCCAGTACTTC. It specifies CASSLQGVKGETQYF.

The chain uses TRBV28 and TRBJ1-4; 8 bases line up with TRBD1. J lost 7 bases, V lost 6 bases, and 7 bases had no gene match. This CDR3 has 14 amino acids. The germline V gene encodes CDR1 MDHEN and CDR2 SYDVKM. The CDR3 spells CASSETGDGEKLFF. CDR3 sequence (DNA): TGTGCCAGCAGCGAGACAGGGGATGGTGAAAAACTGTTTTTT.

The chain links TRBV6-5 to TRBJ1-1; no definite D call. This CDR3 has 13 residues. The V end lost 10 bases, the J end lost 4 bases, and 16 bases lay between the germline ends. CDR1 and CDR2 (germline): MNHEY, SVGAGI. CDR3 loop: CATRSFQATEAFF. In DNA form, the CDR3 reads TGTGCCACCAGGTCGTTCCAAGCCACTGAAGCTTTCTTT.

V and J are TRBV18 and TRBJ1-5; 9 bases align to TRBD1. With 3 bases clipped from V and 5 bases from J, the junction kept 2 bases outside the gene matches. Germline-derived CDR1 and CDR2 are KGHSH and LQKENI. This CDR3 has 14 residues. The CDR3 here is CASSPGQGYQPQHF. CDR3 coding DNA: TGTGCCAGCTCACCGGGACAGGGATATCAGCCCCAGCATTTT.

The chain recombines TRBV5-5 with TRBJ2-1, with no clear D. Deletions cut 4 bases from V and 2 bases from J, with 16 bases between. This CDR3 comprises 16 residues. Germline CDR1 and CDR2: SGHKS and YYEKEE (reference sequence). In nucleotides, the CDR3 is TGTGCCAGCAGCCCAGTAGGCGGAAGCGCCTACAATGAGCAGTTCTTC. Translation: CASSPVGGSAYNEQFF.

The chain is built from TRBV4-1 and TRBJ1-2; D possibly corresponds to TRBD1 (5 bases). This CDR3 region has 18 residues. V was pared by 1 base and J by 8 bases, with 26 bases between. Per germline, CDR1 MGHRA and CDR2 YSYEKL. CDR3 protein: CASSQGRGRVWRAMGYTF. In nucleotides, the CDR3 is TGCGCCAGCAGCCAAGGTCGGGGCAGGGTCTGGAGGGCCATGGGCTACACCTTC.

Here the CDR3 reads CASSGGQGALSYGYTF. Written as DNA, the CDR3 is TGTGCCAGCAGTGGGGGACAGGGGGCGCTCAGCTATGGCTACACCTTC. The chain is built from TRBV28 and TRBJ1-2, with 12 bases identical to TRBD1. The CDR3 contains 16 residues. The germline V gene encodes CDR1 MDHEN and CDR2 SYDVKM. V shed 5 bases and J 4 bases; nucleotides not matched to a gene: 8.

CDR3 amino acids: CASSSFSRGGRGTEAFF. In nucleotides, the CDR3 is TGTGCCAGCAGTTCCTTCTCCAGGGGAGGGAGGGGCACTGAAGCTTTCTTT. The V call is TRBV27, the J call TRBJ1-1; maybe TRBD1 (6 bases). Germline CDR1 reads MNHEY; CDR2 reads SMNVEV (reference sequence). The CDR3 runs to 17 residues. V was trimmed by 4 bases and J by 4 bases, leaving 22 bases between them.

In this sample, this clone turned up a few times. This chain uses TRBV7-2 with TRBJ1-6; no clear D. The CDR3 length is 12 residues. V lost 3 bases and J lost 7, with 4 bases in between. Germline V gives CDR1 SGHTA, CDR2 FQGNSA. The CDR3 reads CASSFLNSPLHF. The CDR3 coding sequence is TGTGCCAGCAGCTTTTTGAATTCACCCCTCCACTTT. The entire variable domain, with the rest obtained from reference TRBV7-2 and TRBJ1-6, is as follows: GAGVSQSPSNKVTEKGKDVELRCDPISGHTALYWYRQSLGQGLEFLIYFQGNSAPDKSGLPSDRFSAERTGGSVSTLTIQRTQQEDSAVYLCASSFLNSPLHFGNGTRLTVT.

The genes are TRBV19 and TRBJ1-2; 7 bases are shared with TRBD1. V was clipped by 11 bases and J by 11 bases; unmatched bases: 11. CDR1 is LNHDA, CDR2 SQIVND, per germline (reference sequence). The CDR3 sequence is 11 residues long. In DNA, the CDR3 is TGTGCCGTAAACAGGGGAATGGCATACACCTTC. Translating gives CAVNRGMAYTF.

The chain employs TRBV30 and TRBJ1-1; D is perhaps TRBD1 (5 bases). The CDR3 sequence is 14 residues long. V lost 0 bases, J lost 0 bases, and 8 bases lay in between. Germline assignment: CDR1 GTSNPN and CDR2 SVGIG (reference sequence). The CDR3 DNA reads TGTGCCTGGAGTGTGAGACAGTTGAACACTGAAGCTTTCTTT. Its translation: CAWSVRQLNTEAFF. The variable domain in full, completed from reference TRBV30 and TRBJ1-1, reads SQTIHQWPATLVQPVGSPLSLECTVEGTSNPNLYWYRQAAGRGLQLLFYSVGIGQISSEVPQNLSASRPQDRQFILSSKKLLLSDSGFYLCAWSVRQLNTEAFFGQGTRLTVV.

This chain links TRBV9 with TRBJ1-2, with D tentatively TRBD1 (6 bases). The CDR3 is made up of 12 amino acids. Germline CDR1 and CDR2: SGDLS and YYNGEE. The germline V and J ends were trimmed by 3 bases and 8 bases, with 11 bases remaining between them. CDR3 DNA sequence: TGTGCCAGCAGCGAAGCAGGGGTCGGCTACACCTTC. It specifies CASSEAGVGYTF.

The rearrangement links TRBV21-1 to TRBJ2-3; the table's D call TRBD2 went unverified against the DNA. TRBV21-1 is reported as a pseudogene. The CDR3 has 18 residues. This chain's CDR3 is CASSKERGLPHCTDTQYF. The CDR3 nucleotides read TGTGCCAGCAGCAAAGAAAGAGGGCTCCCGCACTGCACAGATACGCAGTATTTT.

The chain links TRBV11-2 to TRBJ1-6; no firm D call. V was trimmed by 5 bases and J by 10 bases, leaving 18 bases between them. CDR1 and CDR2 (germline): SGHAT, FQNNGV. This CDR3 has 15 amino acids. The CDR3 bases are TGTGCCAGCAGCCTTGCTGCGGGCGCCGGATCACCCCTCCACTTT. It translates to CASSLAAGAGSPLHF.

Remarks on this clone: A read error may account for a junction end that differs from germline. As DNA, the CDR3 is TGTGCCAGTAGTGCCGACCACAGGGGACGGAACGCTGAAGCTTTCTTT. Protein: CASSADHRGRNAEAFF. The chain carries TRBV19 and TRBJ1-1; 7 bases agree with TRBD1. The CDR3 covers 16 residues. The germline gives CDR1 LNHDA, CDR2 SQIVND (reference sequence).

The CDR3: CASSRYPGAYEQYF. The CDR3 coding sequence is TGTGCCAGCAGTCGATATCCGGGCGCCTACGAGCAGTACTTC. This sequence joins TRBV6-1 and TRBJ2-7; no definite D call. Germline lookup yields CDR1 MNHNS and CDR2 SASEGT. The CDR3 has 14 residues. The V gene lost 5 bases and the J gene lost 2 bases, with 13 bases spanning the gap.

The rearrangement joins TRBV6-6 to TRBJ2-7, with 7 positions matching TRBD1. The germline V gene has CDR1 MNHNY and CDR2 SVGAGI (reference sequence). The J segment lost 4 bases and the V segment lost 5 bases, leaving 5 bases of the junction unmatched. The CDR3 covers 13 residues. The CDR3 bases are TGTGCCAGCAGTCACACGACAGGGTACGAGCAGTACTTC. It is translated as CASSHTTGYEQYF.

V gene TRBV18 combines with J gene TRBJ1-4; D remains unclear. Trimming removed 3 bases at V and 0 bases at J, with 14 bases between. The CDR3 is made up of 17 amino acids. Germline assignment: CDR1 KGHSH and CDR2 LQKENI. CDR3 protein: CASSPRALPATNEKLFF. The CDR3 nucleotides read TGTGCCAGCTCACCCCGGGCCCTCCCCGCAACTAATGAAAAACTGTTTTTT.

The chain uses TRBV9 and TRBJ2-5; TRBD1 matches at 10 bases. Germline CDR1 is SGDLS and CDR2 is YYNGEE. V was clipped by 2 bases and J by 4 bases; unmatched bases: 5. The CDR3 runs to 15 residues. The CDR3: CASSVRTGGGETQYF. For the CDR3, the DNA is TGTGCCAGCAGCGTGAGGACAGGGGGAGGAGAGACCCAGTACTTC.

The chain carries TRBV5-6 and TRBJ2-7, with 7 bases matching TRBD1. Germline-derived CDR1 and CDR2 are SGHDT and YYEEEE. CDR3 length: 15 residues. Germline trimming cut 4 bases from V and 2 bases from J; bases unmatched to any gene: 9. The chain's CDR3 is CASSDGTVATYEQYF. DNA of the CDR3: TGTGCCAGCAGCGACGGGACAGTCGCGACCTACGAGCAGTACTTC.

V and J are TRBV19 and TRBJ2-6; 9 bases line up with TRBD1. J gave up 2 bases and V 5 bases, and 10 bases lay outside the gene matches. The CDR3 has 18 residues. In germline, CDR1 is LNHDA, CDR2 SQIVND (reference sequence). CDR3 DNA: TGTGCCAGTAGTGGAGGGACAGGGAGGAACCCTGGGGCCAACGTCCTGACTTTC. It codes for CASSGGTGRNPGANVLTF. Complete variable domain (other parts from reference TRBV19 and TRBJ2-6): DGGITQSPKYLFRKEGQNVTLSCEQNLNHDAMYWYRQDPGQGLRLIYYSQIVNDFQKGDIAEGYSVSREKKESFPLTVTSAQKNPTAFYLCASSGGTGRNPGANVLTFGAGSRLTVL.

In its sample, this clone was seen once. V and J are TRBV9 and TRBJ2-3; 10 bases match TRBD2. The germline V gene encodes CDR1 SGDLS and CDR2 YYNGEE. V gave up 3 bases and J gave up 1 base; unmatched junction bases: 2. The CDR3 has 15 residues. The CDR3: CASSASGGRTDTQYF. For the CDR3, the DNA is TGTGCCAGCAGCGCTAGCGGGGGCCGCACAGATACGCAGTATTTT. Looking up the rest from reference TRBV9 and TRBJ2-3 gives the full variable domain: DSGVTQTPKHLITATGQRVTLRCSPRSGDLSVYWYQQSLDQGLQFLIQYYNGEERAKGNILERFSAQQFPDLHSELNLSSLELGDSALYFCASSASGGRTDTQYFGPGTRLTVL.

This clone was recorded once. The chain is built from TRBV6-5 and TRBJ1-1; TRBD1 matches 9 bases. Germline values: CDR1 MNHEY, CDR2 SVGAGI. There are 13 residues in the CDR3. Trimming took 6 bases from V and 11 from J; bases not matched to a gene: 10. CDR3 sequence (DNA): TGTGCCAGCAGAGACCGGGACAGGGTTTGGGCTTTCTTT. Protein product: CASRDRDRVWAFF.

In this sample, this clone turned up once. The chain combines TRBV18 with TRBJ1-1; 8 bases line up with TRBD1. Germline-derived CDR1 and CDR2 are KGHSH and LQKENI. Trimming at V came to 3 bases and at J to 11 bases, leaving 5 bases not matched to a gene. The CDR3 runs to 12 residues. CDR3 region: CASSPLQGAAFF. The CDR3 DNA follows: TGTGCCAGCTCACCTCTCCAGGGGGCGGCTTTCTTT.

The gene calls are TRBV4-2 and TRBJ2-3; tentatively, D is TRBD1 or TRBD2 (6 bases each). CDR1 and CDR2 (germline): LGHNA, YNFKEQ. There are 14 residues in the CDR3. Trimming left V 5 bases short and J 2 bases short, with 11 bases between. This chain's CDR3 is CASSRGADTDTQYF. DNA of the CDR3: TGTGCCAGCAGCAGGGGGGCCGACACAGATACGCAGTATTTT.

The CDR3: CASSPLVADTDTQYF. CDR3 DNA: TGTGCCAGCTCACCACTAGTAGCGGACACAGATACGCAGTATTTT. The chain employs TRBV18 and TRBJ2-3; perhaps TRBD2 as D (6 bases). Germline assignment: CDR1 KGHSH and CDR2 LQKENI. Trimming shortened V by 1 base and J by 2 bases, and 10 bases separated the two germline ends. The CDR3 runs to 15 residues.